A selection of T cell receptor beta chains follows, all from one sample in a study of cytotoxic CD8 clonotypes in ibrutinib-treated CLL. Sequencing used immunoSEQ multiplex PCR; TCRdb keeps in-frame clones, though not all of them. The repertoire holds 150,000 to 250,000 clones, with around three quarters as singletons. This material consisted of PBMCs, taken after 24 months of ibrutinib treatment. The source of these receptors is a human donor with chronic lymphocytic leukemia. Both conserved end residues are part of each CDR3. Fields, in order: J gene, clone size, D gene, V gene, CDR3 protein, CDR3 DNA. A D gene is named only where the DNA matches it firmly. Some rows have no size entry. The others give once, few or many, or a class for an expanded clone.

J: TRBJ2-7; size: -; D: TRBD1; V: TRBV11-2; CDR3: CASSLRVRGPEYEQYF; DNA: TGTGCCAGCTCACTAAGGGTAAGGGGGCCAGAATACGAGCAGTACTTC
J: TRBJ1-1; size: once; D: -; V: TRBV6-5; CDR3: CASSYSTGPNTEAFF; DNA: TGTGCCAGCAGTTACTCGACGGGGCCGAACACTGAAGCTTTCTTT
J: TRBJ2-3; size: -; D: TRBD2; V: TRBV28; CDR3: CASKPGGTSAGTQYF; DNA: TGTGCCAGTAAACCGGGGGGGACTAGCGCGGGTACGCAGTATTTT
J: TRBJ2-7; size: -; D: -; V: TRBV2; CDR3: CASRGGREYIHYEQYF; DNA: TGTGCCAGCAGAGGAGGCAGGGAGTACATTCATTACGAGCAGTACTTC
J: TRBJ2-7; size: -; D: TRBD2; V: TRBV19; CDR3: CASSILREGRYEQYF; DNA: TGTGCCAGTAGTATCCTGCGGGAGGGCCGGTACGAGCAGTACTTC
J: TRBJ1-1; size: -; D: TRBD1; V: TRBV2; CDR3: CASSLDRVELPEAFF; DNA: TGTGCCAGCAGTTTGGACAGGGTAGAGTTGCCTGAAGCTTTCTTT
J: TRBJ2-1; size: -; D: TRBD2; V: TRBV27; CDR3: CASSFLGTSGSSYNEQFF; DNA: TGTGCCAGCAGTTTCCTTGGGACTAGCGGGAGCTCCTACAATGAGCAGTTCTTC
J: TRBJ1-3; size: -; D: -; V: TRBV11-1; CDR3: CASSTNGQSGNTIYF; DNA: TGTGCCAGCAGCACGAACGGACAGTCTGGAAACACCATATATTTT
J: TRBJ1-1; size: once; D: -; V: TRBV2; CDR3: CASRPSGVPEAFF; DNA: TGTGCCAGCAGACCGAGTGGGGTGCCTGAAGCTTTCTTT
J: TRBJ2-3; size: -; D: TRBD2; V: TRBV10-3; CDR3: CAISGPSGSTDTQYF; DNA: TGTGCCATCAGTGGGCCTAGCGGGAGCACAGATACGCAGTATTTT
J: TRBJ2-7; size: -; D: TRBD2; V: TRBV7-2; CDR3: CASSFFSSGRYEQYF; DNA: TGTGCCAGCAGCTTCTTCTCCAGCGGGAGATACGAGCAGTACTTC
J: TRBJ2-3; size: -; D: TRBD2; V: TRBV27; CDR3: CASRGLGRGADTQYF; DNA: TGTGCCAGCAGGGGCCTTGGGCGGGGGGCAGATACGCAGTATTTT
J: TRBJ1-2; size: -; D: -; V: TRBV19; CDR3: CASSIRQASWYGYTF; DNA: TGTGCCAGTAGTATAAGGCAGGCTAGTTGGTATGGCTACACCTTC
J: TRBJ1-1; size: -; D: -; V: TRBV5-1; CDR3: CASSLVAGQAFF; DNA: TGCGCCAGCAGCTTGGTTGCGGGCCAAGCTTTCTTT
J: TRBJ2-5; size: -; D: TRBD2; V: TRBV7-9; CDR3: CASSSSLGLAGLGETQYF; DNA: TGTGCCAGCAGCTCTTCCCTGGGACTAGCCGGGTTGGGGGAGACCCAGTACTTC
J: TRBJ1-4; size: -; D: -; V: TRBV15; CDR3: CATSRAGFRDEKLFF; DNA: TGTGCCACCAGCAGAGCTGGGTTTAGGGATGAAAAACTGTTTTTT
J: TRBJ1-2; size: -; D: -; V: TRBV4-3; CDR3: CASSQDGQNGYGYTF; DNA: TGCGCCAGCAGCCAAGATGGACAGAACGGCTATGGCTACACCTTC
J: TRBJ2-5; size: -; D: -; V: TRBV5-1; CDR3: CASSSQETQYF; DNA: TGCGCCAGCAGCTCTCAAGAGACCCAGTACTTC
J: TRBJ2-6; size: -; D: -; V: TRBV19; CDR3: CASSKASGANVLTF; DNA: TGTGCCAGTAGTAAAGCATCTGGGGCCAACGTCCTGACTTTC
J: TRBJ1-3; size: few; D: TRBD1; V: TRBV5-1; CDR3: CASGEGTASGNTIYF; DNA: TGCGCCAGCGGTGAAGGGACAGCCTCTGGAAACACCATATATTTT
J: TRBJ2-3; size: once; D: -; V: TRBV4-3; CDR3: CASSQLPGVSTDTQYF; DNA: TGCGCCAGCAGCCAATTGCCGGGAGTCAGCACAGATACGCAGTATTTT
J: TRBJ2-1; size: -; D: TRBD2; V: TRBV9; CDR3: CASSVKMGLAANRHSYNEQFF; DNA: TGTGCCAGCAGCGTAAAGATGGGACTAGCGGCAAATCGCCACTCCTACAATGAGCAGTTCTTC
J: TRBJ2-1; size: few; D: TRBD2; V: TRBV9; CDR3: CASSPRLAGGAEQFF; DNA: TGTGCCAGCAGCCCCAGACTAGCGGGAGGGGCTGAGCAGTTCTTC
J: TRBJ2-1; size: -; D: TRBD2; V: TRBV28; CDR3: CASSLGTTKTYSYNEQFF; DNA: TGTGCCAGCAGTTTAGGGACTACCAAGACCTACTCCTACAATGAGCAGTTCTTC
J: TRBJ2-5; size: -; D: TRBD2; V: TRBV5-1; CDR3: CASSPDASGAVQETQYF; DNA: TGCGCCAGCAGCCCGGACGCTAGCGGGGCCGTCCAAGAGACCCAGTACTTC
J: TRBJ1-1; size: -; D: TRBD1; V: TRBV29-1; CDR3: CSVPDREGGPNARAFF; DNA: TGCAGCGTCCCGGACAGGGAAGGCGGCCCGAACGCCCGAGCTTTCTTT
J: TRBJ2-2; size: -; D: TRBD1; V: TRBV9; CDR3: CASMGGRGQSNTGELFF; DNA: TGTGCCAGCATGGGCGGTAGGGGGCAATCGAACACCGGGGAGCTGTTTTTT
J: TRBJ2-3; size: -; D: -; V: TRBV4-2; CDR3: CASSQETNGGETDTQYF; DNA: TGTGCCAGCAGCCAAGAAACGAATGGCGGGGAGACAGATACGCAGTATTTT
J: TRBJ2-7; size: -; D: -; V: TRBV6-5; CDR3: CASSEGSSYEQYF; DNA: TGTGCCAGCTCGGAAGGGAGCTCCTACGAGCAGTACTTC
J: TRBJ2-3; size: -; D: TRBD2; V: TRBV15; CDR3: CATRKGREGNTQYF; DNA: TGTGCCACCAGGAAAGGCAGGGAGGGAAATACGCAGTATTTT
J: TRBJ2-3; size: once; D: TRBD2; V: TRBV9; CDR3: CASSVGSGKSLTDTQYF; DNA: TGTGCCAGCAGCGTAGGTAGCGGGAAATCGTTGACAGATACGCAGTATTTT
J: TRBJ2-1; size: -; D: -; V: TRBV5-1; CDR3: CASRLAPENEQFF; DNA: TGCGCCAGCAGGCTAGCTCCCGAGAATGAGCAGTTCTTC